The 23 T cell receptor beta chains given below trace back to one sample, sequenced in a study of T-cell reconstitution after alpha-beta-depleted transplantation in children listed by TCRdb under 2016. This specimen's treatment or condition label, per the study, means: allogeneic hematopoietic cell transplantation with graft depleted of TCRalphabeta T cells and CD19 B cells. Preparation of the library involved PCR. Sequencing used an Illumina HiSeq 2500. To normalize quantification of the TCRbeta repertoire, the TCR libraries were built with molecular barcoding that relied on unique molecular identifiers. TCRdb passed the public sequencing reads through fastp at Q25 and MiXCR, retaining productive beta sequences. Under each unique CDR3 protein, matching rows form one entry showing the most common genes and DNA. The sample table contains approximately 650,000 distinct CDR3 sequences; only one count was recorded for under 15% of them. 0.79% of the sample comes from the top ten.

The material sequenced was PBMCs, taken before TCRalphabeta/CD19-depleted stem cell transplant. All receptors come from a girl aged 2-10 years with congenital amegakaryocytic thrombocytopenia, due to receive a stem cell transplant.

This clonotype was detected ten times or more. This rearrangement joins TRBV20-1 to TRBJ2-5, with D hard to call. Germline lookup yields CDR1 DFQATT and CDR2 SNEGSKA (reference sequence). Trimming removed 0 bases from V and 2 bases from J, with 13 bases in between. The CDR3 has 15 residues. CDR3 sequence: CSARDLRKAQETQYF. The CDR3 bases are TGCAGTGCTAGAGATCTGAGGAAAGCTCAAGAGACCCAGTACTTC.

This clonotype has a count of ten or more. The chain combines TRBV5-1 with TRBJ2-4; either TRBD1 or TRBD2 may supply D (5 bases each). Germline CDR1 reads SGHRS; CDR2 reads YFSETQ. The CDR3 covers 13 residues. V was shortened by 4 bases and J by 7 bases, with 12 bases between the two germline ends. The CDR3 is CASSPQGDNIQYF. The CDR3, as DNA: TGCGCCAGCAGCCCCCAGGGAGATAACATTCAGTACTTC.

This clonotype occurred many times. The chain combines TRBV29-1 with TRBJ2-1; D unresolved. In germline, CDR1 is SQVTM, CDR2 ANQGSEA. The CDR3 spans 14 residues. V lost 0 bases, J lost 4 bases, and 10 bases lay in between. Here the CDR3 DNA reads TGCAGCGTTGAAGATCGGTCGGAGTACAATGAGCAGTTCTTC. Protein: CSVEDRSEYNEQFF.

The V and J genes are TRBV5-1 and TRBJ2-7; 9 bases map to TRBD1. V trimming: 4 bases; J trimming: 7 bases; junction bases outside the gene matches: 15. CDR1 is SGHRS, CDR2 YFSETQ, per germline. This CDR3 region has 16 residues. CDR3 region: CASSPGGQGIWYEQYF. In DNA form, the CDR3 reads TGCGCCAGCAGCCCCGGTGGACAGGGGATCTGGTATGAGCAGTACTTC. Based on the CDR3 plus reference TRBV5-1 and TRBJ2-7, the full variable domain is KAGVTQTPRYLIKTRGQQVTLSCSPISGHRSVSWYQQTPGQGLQFLFEYFSETQRNKGNFPGRFSGRQFSNSRSEMNVSTLELGDSALYLCASSPGGQGIWYEQYFGPGTRLTVT.

This clonotype was detected many times. Written as DNA, the CDR3 is TGCAGTGCTAGAGATTGGGGGGACAATCAGCCCCAGCATTTT. This gives the protein CSARDWGDNQPQHF. The chain carries TRBV20-1 and TRBJ1-5; TRBD1 is a possible D gene (5 bases). The length of the CDR3 is 14 residues. V gave up 0 bases and J gave up 3 bases, with 9 bases separating them. The V gene's germline CDR1 is DFQATT and CDR2 SNEGSKA (reference sequence).

This clonotype occurred a few times. V gene TRBV28 combines with J gene TRBJ1-2, with D possibly being TRBD1 (6 bases). Germline V gene sequence: CDR1 MDHEN, CDR2 SYDVKM. The germline V and J ends were trimmed by 5 bases and 4 bases, with 11 bases remaining between them. The CDR3 contains 13 residues. The CDR3 DNA follows: TGTGCCAGCAGTATCACAGGGCGCTATGGCTACACCTTC. It yields the protein CASSITGRYGYTF.

This clonotype appeared many times. The rearrangement uses TRBV20-1 and TRBJ2-3; 8 bases line up with TRBD2. The V gene end was trimmed by 6 bases and the J gene end by 0 bases; junction bases not matched to a gene: 8. The CDR3 spans 15 residues. Germline-derived CDR1 and CDR2 are DFQATT and SNEGSKA (reference sequence). CDR3 amino acids: CSANPAGGSTDTQYF. CDR3 sequence (DNA): TGCAGTGCCAACCCTGCGGGAGGAAGCACAGATACGCAGTATTTT.

This clonotype appeared many times. The V gene is TRBV10-3, the J gene TRBJ2-3; TRBD2 aligns across 7 bases. This CDR3 region has 15 residues. V shed 4 bases, J shed 4 bases, and the junction held 8 bases outside the gene matches. Germline assignment: CDR1 ENHRY and CDR2 SYGVKD. The CDR3, as DNA: TGTGCCATCAGTGGGAGAACTAGCGATGCAGATACGCAGTATTTT. It codes for CAISGRTSDADTQYF.

This clonotype occurred a few times. This rearrangement joins TRBV15 to TRBJ2-5; D not certain. Germline loops: CDR1 LNHNV, CDR2 YYDKDF (reference sequence). CDR3 length: 15 residues. Deletions cut 0 bases from V and 5 bases from J, with 13 bases between. The CDR3 region is CATSRDRQVSETQYF. The CDR3 DNA reads as TGTGCCACCAGCAGAGATCGTCAGGTTTCGGAGACCCAGTACTTC.

The CDR3 is CSARVRGLDTEAFF. CDR3 coding DNA: TGCAGTGCTAGAGTAAGGGGTTTAGACACTGAAGCTTTCTTT. This sequence joins TRBV20-1 and TRBJ1-1; a weak D match, TRBD1 (5 bases). Germline loops: CDR1 DFQATT, CDR2 SNEGSKA (reference sequence). V lost 1 base to trimming and J lost 3 bases, with 12 bases between them. The CDR3 extends over 14 amino acids.

This clonotype occurred a few times. The rearrangement uses TRBV11-2 and TRBJ2-3, with TRBD2 as a possible D gene (5 bases). Germline lookup yields CDR1 SGHAT and CDR2 FQNNGV. V was clipped by 5 bases and J by 10 bases, with 19 bases between them. CDR3 length: 14 residues. CDR3 nucleotides: TGTGCCAGCAGCACCCTGTCGGTAGCGAAGTCGCAGTATTTT. Protein sequence: CASSTLSVAKSQYF.

This clonotype was detected many times. V gene TRBV27 combines with J gene TRBJ2-1, with 14 positions matching TRBD2. The CDR3 is made up of 15 amino acids. Germline V lookup: CDR1 MNHEY, CDR2 SMNVEV (reference sequence). V trimming: 6 bases; J trimming: 8 bases; junction bases outside the gene matches: 6. This CDR3 reads CASSYGTSGRDEQFF. CDR3 coding DNA: TGTGCCAGCAGCTACGGGACTAGCGGGAGAGATGAGCAGTTCTTC.

The chain links TRBV20-1 to TRBJ2-5; D gene unclear. This CDR3 has 12 residues. V dropped 6 bases and J dropped 4 bases, with 12 bases sitting between them. Looked up from germline, CDR1 is DFQATT and CDR2 is SNEGSKA (reference sequence). The CDR3 region is CSAEADRETQYF. The CDR3, as DNA: TGCAGTGCGGAAGCAGACCGAGAGACCCAGTACTTC.

There are many counts of this clonotype. The chain employs TRBV5-1 and TRBJ2-3; D gene unclear. CDR1 and CDR2 from the germline V gene are SGHRS and YFSETQ. Between the trimmed V and J ends, which lost 1 base and 3 bases, there was a span of 9 bases. The CDR3 consists of 14 residues. The CDR3 spells CASSLFPDTDTQYF. CDR3 sequence (DNA): TGCGCCAGCAGCTTGTTTCCCGATACAGATACGCAGTATTTT.

This rearrangement joins TRBV29-1 to TRBJ2-7, with D perhaps TRBD2 (5 bases). Trimming shortened V by 7 bases and J by 6 bases, and 16 bases separated the two germline ends. The CDR3 has 12 amino acids. CDR1 and CDR2 from the germline V gene are SQVTM and ANQGSEA. CDR3 nucleotide sequence: TGCAGCGCTGTTGGACTTGCGGGCGAGCAGTACTTC. Its protein is CSAVGLAGEQYF.

This clonotype came up many times. The rearrangement uses TRBV20-1 and TRBJ2-2, with TRBD2 matching 9 bases. With 6 bases clipped from V and 6 bases from J, the junction kept 11 bases outside the gene matches. Looked up from germline, CDR1 is DFQATT and CDR2 is SNEGSKA (reference sequence). The CDR3 is 15 amino acids. CDR3 nucleotide sequence: TGCAGTGCGAGACCCCCGGGACTAGCCCCCGGGGAGCTGTTTTTT. This codes for CSARPPGLAPGELFF.

The table lists this clonotype with many counts. This chain uses TRBV9 with TRBJ1-5, with 8 bases that match TRBD1. The V segment lost 4 bases and the J segment 7 bases; nucleotides outside the gene matches: 13. The CDR3 extends over 16 amino acids. The germline gives CDR1 SGDLS, CDR2 YYNGEE. CDR3 residues: CASSPHPGQGSQPQHF. CDR3 coding DNA: TGTGCCAGCAGCCCCCACCCCGGACAGGGATCACAGCCCCAGCATTTT.

This clonotype was counted between two and nine times. This chain connects TRBV29-1 to TRBJ2-3; 7 bases map to TRBD2. Germline loops: CDR1 SQVTM, CDR2 ANQGSEA. This CDR3 has 13 residues. The trim removed 6 bases at V and 2 bases at J, leaving 5 bases unmatched. The CDR3 DNA is TGCAGCGTCGCTAGCGGCTACACAGATACGCAGTATTTT. Amino acids: CSVASGYTDTQYF.

The table lists this clonotype with a few counts. This chain links TRBV5-1 with TRBJ2-1; perhaps TRBD2 as D (6 bases). The CDR3 is 16 amino acids. V lost 0 bases to trimming and J lost 3 bases, with 13 bases between them. Looked up from germline, CDR1 is SGHRS and CDR2 is YFSETQ. The CDR3 coding sequence is TGCGCCAGCAGCTTGGAGGGACTGCCCCTCTACAATGAGCAGTTCTTC. It specifies CASSLEGLPLYNEQFF. Filled out from reference TRBV5-1 and TRBJ2-1, the complete variable domain reads KAGVTQTPRYLIKTRGQQVTLSCSPISGHRSVSWYQQTPGQGLQFLFEYFSETQRNKGNFPGRFSGRQFSNSRSEMNVSTLELGDSALYLCASSLEGLPLYNEQFFGPGTRLTVL.

The sample holds a few counts of this clonotype. The rearrangement uses TRBV18 and TRBJ2-6, with 12 bases identical to TRBD1. With V trimmed by 3 bases and J by 3 bases, 3 bases remained unmatched. Germline assignment: CDR1 KGHSH and CDR2 LQKENI. The CDR3 loop spans 17 amino acids. This chain's CDR3 is CASSPGQGAGGANVLTF. Written as DNA, the CDR3 is TGTGCCAGCTCACCGGGACAGGGGGCTGGTGGGGCCAACGTCCTGACTTTC.

This clonotype was picked up a small number of times. J is TRBJ2-3 and V is TRBV7-9; perhaps TRBD1 as D (6 bases). The CDR3 extends over 12 amino acids. The germline V and J ends were trimmed by 7 bases and 4 bases, with 9 bases remaining between them. The germline V gene encodes CDR1 SEHNR and CDR2 FQNEAQ (reference sequence). CDR3 loop: CASTQGSDTQYF. CDR3 nucleotides: TGTGCCAGCACCCAGGGGTCAGATACGCAGTATTTT.

This clonotype occurred once. One junction end does not reproduce the germline sequence, and a read error may be involved. This chain connects TRBV28 to TRBJ2-7, with TRBD1 matching over 8 bases. The CDR3 consists of 13 residues. Germline V CDR1 and CDR2: MDHEN, SYDVKM. The CDR3 DNA is TGTGCCAGCAGCCGGACAGGGTCCTACGAGCAGCACTTC. This codes for CASSRTGSYEQHF.

This clonotype came up many times. This chain joins TRBV20-1 and TRBJ2-3; D gene ambiguous. The V end lost 2 bases, the J end lost 0 bases, and 6 bases lay between the germline ends. The germline V gene encodes CDR1 DFQATT and CDR2 SNEGSKA (reference sequence). The length of the CDR3 is 13 residues. The CDR3 here is CSARSFSTDTQYF. As DNA, the CDR3 is TGCAGTGCTAGATCGTTCAGCACAGATACGCAGTATTTT.